The next 27 T cell receptor beta chains were all read from a single sample in a study of regulatory T cells. The PCR used 52 TRBV and 13 TRBJ primers. Using immunoSEQ multiplex PCR, the repertoire was profiled, and TCRdb retains in-frame clones only, with some absent. The sample yields 20,000 to 25,000 clones, 90% to 95% seen once. The sample taken for sequencing was CD8+ T cells sorted from blood. The receptors stem from a child aged 2-15 years with CD3G deficiency.

The rearrangement links TRBV28 to TRBJ1-2; 9 bases align to TRBD1. Trimming at V came to 3 bases and at J to 3 bases, leaving 2 bases not matched to a gene. The CDR3 is 14 residues long. Germline V CDR1 and CDR2: MDHEN, SYDVKM. CDR3 bases: TGTGCCAGCAGTTTCCGACAGGGGGACTATGGCTACACCTTC. Amino acids: CASSFRQGDYGYTF.

A single count supports this clone. The V call is TRBV6-1, the J call TRBJ1-2; D is unclear. The CDR3 spans 11 residues. Germline V gene lookup returns CDR1 MNHNS and CDR2 SASEGT. Trimming cost V 10 bases and J 8 bases, with 14 bases left between them. The CDR3 coding sequence is TGTGCCACTGGGATCGGTGGGGGCTACACCTTC. Protein product: CATGIGGGYTF.

Written as DNA, the CDR3 is TGTGCCAGCAGTTCACCACCGCTAGCGGGAGTCCCCTCCTACGAGCAGTACTTC. Its protein is CASSSPPLAGVPSYEQYF. The gene calls are TRBV28 and TRBJ2-7, with 10 bases aligning to TRBD2. The germline CDR1 and CDR2 sequences are MDHEN and SYDVKM. Trimming took 4 bases from V and 0 from J; bases not matched to a gene: 12. CDR3 length: 18 amino acids. The variable domain in full, completed from reference TRBV28 and TRBJ2-7, reads DVKVTQSSRYLVKRTGEKVFLECVQDMDHENMFWYRQDPGLGLRLIYFSYDVKMKEKGDIPEGYSVSREKKERFSLILESASTNQTSMYLCASSSPPLAGVPSYEQYFGPGTRLTVT.

V and J are TRBV6-6 and TRBJ1-1, with D maybe TRBD1 (6 bases). V dropped 2 bases and J dropped 5 bases, with 12 bases sitting between them. The CDR3 contains 14 residues. CDR1 and CDR2 (germline): MNHNY, SVGAGI (reference sequence). The CDR3 DNA sequence: TGTGCCAGCAGTTACGTAGGGGGTGGAACTGAAGCTTTCTTT. Amino acids: CASSYVGGGTEAFF.

Of note for this clone: Other nucleotide sequences from this sample produce the same CDR3. The gene calls are TRBV7-8 and TRBJ2-3; no clear D gene. CDR3 length: 12 amino acids. CDR1 SGHVS and CDR2 FQNEAQ come from the germline V gene. Trimming shortened V by 1 base and J by 4 bases, and 3 bases separated the two germline ends. The CDR3 DNA is TGTGCCAGCAGCTTAGGGGCAGATACGCAGTATTTT. Its protein product is CASSLGADTQYF.

This chain uses TRBV11-2 with TRBJ2-2; D possibly corresponds to TRBD2 (6 bases). Trimming left V 1 base short and J 6 bases short, with 15 bases between. Looked up from germline, CDR1 is SGHAT and CDR2 is FQNNGV. The CDR3 covers 16 residues. For the CDR3, the DNA is TGTGCCAGCAGCTTAGCTATTCGGGAGACGCCCGGGGAGCTGTTTTTT. Translation: CASSLAIRETPGELFF. Using reference TRBV11-2 and TRBJ2-2 for the parts outside the CDR3, the full variable domain is EAGVAQSPRYKIIEKRQSVAFWCNPISGHATLYWYQQILGQGPKLLIQFQNNGVVDDSQLPKDRFSAERLKGVDSTLKIQPAKLEDSAVYLCASSLAIRETPGELFFGEGSRLTVL.

This rearrangement joins TRBV30 to TRBJ2-1; the match to TRBD2 covers 7 bases. This CDR3 has 14 amino acids. V lost 1 base and J lost 8; bases outside the gene matches: 8. Germline loops: CDR1 GTSNPN, CDR2 SVGIG (reference sequence). The CDR3 bases are TGTGCCTGGAGTGAAGGCGGGAGTTTGGATGAGCAGTTCTTC. It translates to CAWSEGGSLDEQFF. The full variable domain, rest sourced from reference TRBV30 and TRBJ2-1, is SQTIHQWPATLVQPVGSPLSLECTVEGTSNPNLYWYRQAAGRGLQLLFYSVGIGQISSEVPQNLSASRPQDRQFILSSKKLLLSDSGFYLCAWSEGGSLDEQFFGPGTRLTVL.

The chain joins TRBV30 to TRBJ1-4; TRBD1 agrees at 9 bases. The germline CDR1 and CDR2 sequences are GTSNPN and SVGIG (reference sequence). This CDR3 contains 15 residues. Unmatched junction bases numbered 4, after V lost 4 bases and J lost 1 base. CDR3 DNA sequence: TGTGCCTGGACCTTGACAGGGGGAACTAATGAAAAACTGTTTTTT. It codes for CAWTLTGGTNEKLFF.

CDR3: CASTSSGSGGDNEQFF. CDR3 DNA sequence: TGTGCCAGCACCTCCTCTGGGAGCGGGGGTGACAATGAGCAGTTCTTC. The gene calls are TRBV7-9 and TRBJ2-1, with 8 nucleotides matching TRBD2. Per germline, CDR1 SEHNR and CDR2 FQNEAQ (reference sequence). V dropped 7 bases and J dropped 5; count of bases not matched to a gene: 13. The length of the CDR3 is 16 residues.

The chain recombines TRBV28 with TRBJ2-3; D uncertain. V shed 2 bases and J shed 0 bases, with 0 bases lying between them. In germline, CDR1 is MDHEN, CDR2 SYDVKM. CDR3 size: 12 residues. This chain's CDR3 is CASSLSTDTQYF. CDR3 nucleotide sequence: TGTGCCAGCAGTTTAAGCACAGATACGCAGTATTTT. Complete variable domain (other parts from reference TRBV28 and TRBJ2-3): DVKVTQSSRYLVKRTGEKVFLECVQDMDHENMFWYRQDPGLGLRLIYFSYDVKMKEKGDIPEGYSVSREKKERFSLILESASTNQTSMYLCASSLSTDTQYFGPGTRLTVL.

The chain joins TRBV19 to TRBJ2-2, with TRBD1 identical over 10 bases. This CDR3 contains 14 residues. Germline lookup yields CDR1 LNHDA and CDR2 SQIVND (reference sequence). V trimming: 5 bases; J trimming: 7 bases; junction bases outside the gene matches: 4. The DNA for the CDR3 is TGTGCCAGTAGTGGACAGGGGGTAAACGGGGAGCTGTTTTTT. Its protein is CASSGQGVNGELFF. The full variable domain, rest sourced from reference TRBV19 and TRBJ2-2, is DGGITQSPKYLFRKEGQNVTLSCEQNLNHDAMYWYRQDPGQGLRLIYYSQIVNDFQKGDIAEGYSVSREKKESFPLTVTSAQKNPTAFYLCASSGQGVNGELFFGEGSRLTVL.

V usage is TRBV5-1 and J usage is TRBJ1-1; 9 nucleotides line up with TRBD1. Germline V gene data show CDR1 as SGHRS and CDR2 as YFSETQ. The CDR3 length is 18 residues. The trim removed 4 bases at V and 1 base at J, leaving 14 bases unmatched. As DNA, the CDR3 is TGCGCCAGCAGCCCCGGCCTGGGACAGGGTGTAAGGAACACTGAAGCTTTCTTT. Its protein is CASSPGLGQGVRNTEAFF.

The chain links TRBV11-3 to TRBJ2-7, with D uncertain. Trimming took 2 bases from V and 3 from J, leaving 8 bases between them. In germline, CDR1 is SGHNT, CDR2 YENEEA. The CDR3 length is 13 residues. CDR3 DNA sequence: TGTGCCAGCAGCTTAACAACCAGCTACGAGCAGTACTTC. This sequence encodes CASSLTTSYEQYF.

The CDR3, as DNA: TGTGCCAGCAGCTTCACTCGAACCTACGAGCAGTACTTC. Amino acids: CASSFTRTYEQYF. The chain combines TRBV11-2 with TRBJ2-7; D uncertain. The V and J ends lost 3 bases and 2 bases respectively, with 8 bases between them. The CDR3 covers 13 residues. Germline V lookup: CDR1 SGHAT, CDR2 FQNNGV.

The sample holds one count of this clone. CDR3 coding DNA: TGTGCCAGCAGTGGCGGGGCGGGGGTCCTGAATGAAAAACTGTTTTTT. As protein: CASSGGAGVLNEKLFF. This sequence joins TRBV6-1 and TRBJ1-4; the D gene is possibly TRBD1 (5 bases). This CDR3 region has 16 residues. Trimming cost V 4 bases and J 5 bases, with 17 bases left between them. CDR1 and CDR2 from the germline V gene are MNHNS and SASEGT.

DNA for the CDR3: TGTGCCAGCAGTTTCGGGGGGCCTCCAGTTCGGGAGCAGTACTTC. Translation gives CASSFGGPPVREQYF. The V call is TRBV28, the J call TRBJ2-5; the D gene is possibly TRBD2 (7 bases). The CDR3 is 15 amino acids. The germline V gene has CDR1 MDHEN and CDR2 SYDVKM. Trimming left V 3 bases short and J 11 bases short, with 22 bases between.

This chain joins TRBV28 and TRBJ2-7; no firm D call. CDR1 is MDHEN, CDR2 SYDVKM, per germline. Trimming left V 5 bases short and J 4 bases short, with 15 bases between. The CDR3 is 14 amino acids. The CDR3 here is CASSGPMDGYEQYF. The CDR3 coding sequence is TGTGCCAGCAGTGGCCCCATGGATGGGTACGAGCAGTACTTC.

The CDR3 DNA reads TGTGCCAGCAGTTCAGGGGGGCGGCACAATGAGCAGTTCTTC. Its protein is CASSSGGRHNEQFF. The J gene is TRBJ2-1, the V gene TRBV28; weak D call: TRBD1 (7 bases). Per germline, CDR1 MDHEN and CDR2 SYDVKM. There are 14 residues in the CDR3. With 4 bases removed from V and 5 bases from J, the gap between germline ends came to 12 bases. Full variable domain (rest looked up from reference TRBV28 and TRBJ2-1): DVKVTQSSRYLVKRTGEKVFLECVQDMDHENMFWYRQDPGLGLRLIYFSYDVKMKEKGDIPEGYSVSREKKERFSLILESASTNQTSMYLCASSSGGRHNEQFFGPGTRLTVL.

CDR3 region: CASSITPASEQYF. CDR3 DNA sequence: TGTGCCAGTAGTATAACCCCCGCCTCCGAGCAGTACTTC. The rearrangement uses TRBV19 and TRBJ2-7; D is unresolved. Per the germline V gene, CDR1 is LNHDA and CDR2 is SQIVND (reference sequence). The CDR3 is 13 residues long. V was cut by 2 bases and J by 6 bases, with 11 bases left in between.

This clone was observed a single time. The J gene is TRBJ2-7, the V gene TRBV11-2; TRBD2 matches 11 bases. V shed 1 base, J shed 5 bases, and the junction held 10 bases outside the gene matches. CDR1 and CDR2 (germline): SGHAT, FQNNGV. CDR3 size: 17 residues. In DNA, the CDR3 is TGTGCCAGCAGCTTAGGCTACGGTAGCGGGAGGGGTAACGAGCAGTACTTC. The encoded protein is CASSLGYGSGRGNEQYF.

Regarding this clone: Different DNA sequences within this sample yield the same CDR3. The chain combines TRBV28 with TRBJ2-7; TRBD1 matches at 8 bases. V trimming: 6 bases; J trimming: 6 bases; junction bases outside the gene matches: 7. CDR1 and CDR2 from the germline V gene are MDHEN and SYDVKM. This CDR3 spans 13 amino acids. The CDR3 region is CASSLDRASEQYF. In nucleotides, the CDR3 is TGTGCCAGCAGCCTGGACAGGGCTTCCGAGCAGTACTTC.

This clone was observed once. The V call is TRBV6-1, the J call TRBJ2-7; 9 nucleotides line up with TRBD2. After removal of 2 bases from V and 6 bases from J, the junction contained 14 bases not matched to a gene. The germline V gene has CDR1 MNHNS and CDR2 SASEGT. The CDR3 consists of 17 residues. CDR3: CASSERIRAGGFCEQYF. CDR3 DNA: TGTGCCAGCAGTGAAAGGATCCGAGCGGGAGGTTTCTGCGAGCAGTACTTC.

V is TRBV28 and J is TRBJ1-1, with TRBD1 as a possible D gene (5 bases). Trimming cost V 3 bases and J 4 bases, with 12 bases left between them. Germline CDR1 reads MDHEN; CDR2 reads SYDVKM. The CDR3 has 14 amino acids. This CDR3 reads CASSFRGKSTEAFF. Here the CDR3 DNA reads TGTGCCAGCAGTTTTCGGGGGAAGAGCACTGAAGCTTTCTTT.

V is TRBV6-1 and J is TRBJ1-5, with D maybe TRBD1 (5 bases). Germline V gives CDR1 MNHNS, CDR2 SASEGT. This CDR3 is built from 14 residues. Trimming removed 7 bases from V and 3 bases from J, with 13 bases in between. The CDR3 protein is CASTPGGVNQPQHF. The CDR3 region has the DNA TGTGCCAGCACTCCCGGGGGGGTCAATCAGCCCCAGCATTTT.

The V gene is TRBV7-9, the J gene TRBJ2-6, with unresolved D. The CDR3 extends over 14 amino acids. Trimming removed 5 bases from V and 4 bases from J, with 9 bases in between. Germline V gene lookup returns CDR1 SEHNR and CDR2 FQNEAQ (reference sequence). CDR3 amino acids: CASSRLLGANVLTF. The CDR3 DNA is TGTGCCAGCAGCCGCCTCTTAGGGGCCAACGTCCTGACTTTC.

CDR3 region: CASSLRGGPSSYNEQFF. The CDR3, as DNA: TGTGCCAGCAGCTTAAGGGGGGGCCCGAGCTCCTACAATGAGCAGTTCTTC. The chain uses TRBV11-2 and TRBJ2-1, with D perhaps matching TRBD2 (7 bases). CDR1 is SGHAT and CDR2 is FQNNGV in the germline V gene. V dropped 2 bases and J dropped 0 bases, with 14 bases sitting between them. This CDR3 spans 17 amino acids.

This chain links TRBV28 with TRBJ2-3, with no clear D. Trimming pared 2 bases from V and 6 bases from J, leaving 12 bases between. The CDR3 extends over 14 amino acids. Germline CDR1 is MDHEN and CDR2 is SYDVKM. CDR3 nucleotide sequence: TGTGCCAGCAGTTTAGGGCAGCCCTTGGATACGCAGTATTTT. The encoded protein is CASSLGQPLDTQYF.